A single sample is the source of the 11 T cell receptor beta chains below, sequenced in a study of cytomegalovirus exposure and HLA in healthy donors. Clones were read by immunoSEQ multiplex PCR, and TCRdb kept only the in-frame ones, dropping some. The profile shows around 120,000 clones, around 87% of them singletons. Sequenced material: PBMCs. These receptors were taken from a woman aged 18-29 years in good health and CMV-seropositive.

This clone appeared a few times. DNA for the CDR3: TGTGCCAGCAGCCGAGCACTAGCGGGAGGGCCAGGTGAGCAGTTCTTC. Translated: CASSRALAGGPGEQFF. The rearrangement uses TRBV7-9 and TRBJ2-1; 13 bases map to TRBD2. V shed 5 bases, J shed 9 bases, and the junction held 10 bases outside the gene matches. The germline gives CDR1 SEHNR, CDR2 FQNEAQ (reference sequence). The CDR3 is 16 amino acids.

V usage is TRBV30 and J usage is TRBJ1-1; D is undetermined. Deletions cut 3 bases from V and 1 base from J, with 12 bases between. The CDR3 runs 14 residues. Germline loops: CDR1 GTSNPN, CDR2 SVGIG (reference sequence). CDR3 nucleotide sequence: TGTGCCTGGAGGGCATACAGACAGAACACTGAAGCTTTCTTT. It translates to CAWRAYRQNTEAFF.

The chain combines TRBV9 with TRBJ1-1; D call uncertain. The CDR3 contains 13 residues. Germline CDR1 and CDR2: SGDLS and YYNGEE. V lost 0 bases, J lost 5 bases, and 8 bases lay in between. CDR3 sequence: CASSVGGRTEAFF. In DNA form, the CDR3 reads TGTGCCAGCAGCGTAGGTGGGAGGACTGAAGCTTTCTTT.

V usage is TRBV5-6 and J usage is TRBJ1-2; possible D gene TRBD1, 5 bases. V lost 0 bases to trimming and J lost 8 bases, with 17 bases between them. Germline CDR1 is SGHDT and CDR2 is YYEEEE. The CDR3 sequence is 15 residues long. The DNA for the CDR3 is TGTGCCAGCAGCTTGGCGGGACTCAGGTATGCAGGCTACACCTTC. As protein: CASSLAGLRYAGYTF.

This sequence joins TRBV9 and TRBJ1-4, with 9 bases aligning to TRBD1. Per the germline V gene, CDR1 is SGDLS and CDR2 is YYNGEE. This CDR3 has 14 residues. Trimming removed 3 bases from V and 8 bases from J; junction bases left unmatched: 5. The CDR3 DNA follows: TGTGCCAGCAGCGGGGGACAGGGTGAGGAAAAACTGTTTTTT. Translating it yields CASSGGQGEEKLFF.

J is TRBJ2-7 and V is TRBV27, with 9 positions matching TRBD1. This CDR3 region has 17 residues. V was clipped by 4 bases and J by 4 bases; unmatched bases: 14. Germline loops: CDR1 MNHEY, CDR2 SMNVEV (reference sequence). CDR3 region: CASSSLKQGANLYEQYF. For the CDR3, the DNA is TGTGCCAGCAGTTCCTTAAAACAGGGGGCAAACCTTTACGAGCAGTACTTC.

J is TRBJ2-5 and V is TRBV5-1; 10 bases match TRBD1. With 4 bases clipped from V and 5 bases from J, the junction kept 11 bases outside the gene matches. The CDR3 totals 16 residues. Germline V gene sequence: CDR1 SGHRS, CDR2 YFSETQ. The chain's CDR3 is CASSPLGTGVAETQYF. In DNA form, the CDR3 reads TGCGCCAGCAGCCCATTGGGGACAGGGGTAGCGGAGACCCAGTACTTC.

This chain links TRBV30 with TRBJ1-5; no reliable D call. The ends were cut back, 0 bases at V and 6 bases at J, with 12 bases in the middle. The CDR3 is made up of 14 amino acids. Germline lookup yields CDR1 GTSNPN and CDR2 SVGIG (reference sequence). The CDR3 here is CAWSVLPTGQPQHF. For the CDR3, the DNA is TGTGCCTGGAGTGTACTCCCGACGGGTCAGCCCCAGCATTTT.

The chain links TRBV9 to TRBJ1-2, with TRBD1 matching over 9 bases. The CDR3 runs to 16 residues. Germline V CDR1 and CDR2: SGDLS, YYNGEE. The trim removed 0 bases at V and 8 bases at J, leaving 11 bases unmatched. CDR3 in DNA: TGTGCCAGCAGCGTAGCTCGGGACAGGGAATCGGAGGGCTACACCTTC. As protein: CASSVARDRESEGYTF.

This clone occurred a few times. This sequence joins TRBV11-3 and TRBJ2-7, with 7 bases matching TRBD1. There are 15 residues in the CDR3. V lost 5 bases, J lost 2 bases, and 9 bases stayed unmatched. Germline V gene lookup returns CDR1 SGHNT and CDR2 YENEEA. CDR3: CASSDKGQRPYEQYF. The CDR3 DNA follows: TGTGCCAGCAGCGATAAGGGACAGCGCCCCTACGAGCAGTACTTC.

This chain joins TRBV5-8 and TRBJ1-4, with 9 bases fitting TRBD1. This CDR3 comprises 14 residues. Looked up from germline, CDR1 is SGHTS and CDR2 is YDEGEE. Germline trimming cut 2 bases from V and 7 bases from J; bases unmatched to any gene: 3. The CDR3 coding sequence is TGTGCCAGCAGCTTTGGGACAGGGAGTGAAAAACTGTTTTTT. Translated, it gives CASSFGTGSEKLFF.